This entry lists 25 T cell receptor beta chains sequenced from one sample in a study of CD4 T cells in relation to SARS-CoV-2 and coronaviruses. Repertoires were generated with immunoSEQ multiplex PCR, while TCRdb's copy carries only in-frame clones and drops some. Here the sample spans tens of thousands of clones, about 78% being singletons. The antigens of these receptors remain unknown. Before the COVID-19 pandemic, during about 2011-2019, CD4+ T cells were taken from unexposed donors. The cells were cultured for under twelve days before CD4+ T cells were isolated. Sequencing used CD4+ T cells from PBMCs, cultured in vitro. The receptors stem from a human donor in good health.

This clone was observed a single time. The chain has TRBV7-2 and TRBJ2-2, with D possibly matching TRBD2 (6 bases). The V gene's germline CDR1 is SGHTA and CDR2 FQGNSA. V lost 6 bases and J lost 5, with 19 bases in between. This CDR3 is built from 16 residues. CDR3: CASSFQTGLRTGELFF. The DNA for the CDR3 is TGTGCCAGCAGTTTTCAAACGGGACTCAGGACCGGGGAGCTGTTTTTT.

The chain links TRBV5-4 to TRBJ1-2; tentatively, D is TRBD1 (5 bases). Trimming removed 4 bases at V and 8 bases at J, with 18 bases between. The CDR3 runs to 14 residues. Germline lookup yields CDR1 SGHNT and CDR2 YYREEE (reference sequence). DNA for the CDR3: TGTGCCAGCAGCGCAAACCGACAGCGGTGGGGCTACACCTTC. Protein sequence: CASSANRQRWGYTF. The variable domain in full, completed from reference TRBV5-4 and TRBJ1-2, reads ETGVTQSPTHLIKTRGQQVTLRCSSQSGHNTVSWYQQALGQGPQFIFQYYREEENGRGNFPPRFSGLQFPNYSSELNVNALELDDSALYLCASSANRQRWGYTFGSGTRLTVV.

V and J are TRBV11-2 and TRBJ1-3; D uncertain. The V end lost 1 base, the J end lost 0 bases, and 7 bases lay between the germline ends. The CDR3 is 15 residues long. Germline values: CDR1 SGHAT, CDR2 FQNNGV. The CDR3 region is CASSLVGYSGNTIYF. The CDR3 DNA is TGTGCCAGCAGCTTAGTGGGCTACTCTGGAAACACCATATATTTT.

This clone was picked up a small number of times. The rearrangement joins TRBV19 to TRBJ2-2, with D perhaps matching TRBD1 or TRBD2 (7 bases each). CDR1 LNHDA and CDR2 SQIVND come from the germline V gene (reference sequence). V was shortened by 9 bases and J by 4 bases, with 15 bases between the two germline ends. The CDR3 runs 14 residues. CDR3 DNA: TGTGCCAGGGCGACAGGGAGGGGCACCGGGGAGCTGTTTTTT. It is translated as CARATGRGTGELFF.

This chain uses TRBV29-1 with TRBJ2-3; 8 bases fit TRBD2. Germline V gene data show CDR1 as SQVTM and CDR2 as ANQGSEA. There are 13 residues in the CDR3. CDR3 bases: TGCGGGGGGCGGGAGGACCGAATTGGTACGCAGTATTTT. It translates to CGGREDRIGTQYF.

The gene calls are TRBV4-1 and TRBJ1-1; 7 bases fit TRBD1. Looked up from germline, CDR1 is MGHRA and CDR2 is YSYEKL. V gave up 8 bases and J gave up 6 bases; unmatched junction bases: 6. CDR3 length: 12 residues. The CDR3 bases are TGCGCCAGCGCTCAGGGGGGCCCTGAAGCTTTCTTT. Its translation: CASAQGGPEAFF.

The genes are TRBV11-2 and TRBJ1-2; D is perhaps TRBD1 (6 bases). Between the trimmed V and J ends, which lost 3 bases and 4 bases, there was a span of 18 bases. The CDR3 sequence is 16 residues long. Looked up from germline, CDR1 is SGHAT and CDR2 is FQNNGV. The CDR3 sequence is CASSFHYREGVYGYTF. DNA of the CDR3: TGTGCCAGCAGCTTCCATTACCGGGAGGGGGTCTATGGCTACACCTTC. The variable domain in full, completed from reference TRBV11-2 and TRBJ1-2, reads EAGVAQSPRYKIIEKRQSVAFWCNPISGHATLYWYQQILGQGPKLLIQFQNNGVVDDSQLPKDRFSAERLKGVDSTLKIQPAKLEDSAVYLCASSFHYREGVYGYTFGSGTRLTVV.

This sequence joins TRBV4-2 and TRBJ2-7; the D is unclear. The CDR3 has 13 residues. The V end lost 4 bases, the J end lost 5 bases, and 12 bases lay between the germline ends. Germline CDR1 and CDR2: LGHNA and YNFKEQ. CDR3 region: CASSRNQRDEQYF. Here the CDR3 DNA reads TGTGCCAGCAGCCGGAATCAACGGGACGAGCAGTACTTC.

The V call is TRBV10-3, the J call TRBJ1-6; TRBD1 might be the D (5 bases). V was clipped by 10 bases and J by 5 bases, with 18 bases between them. This CDR3 is 15 amino acids long. From germline, CDR1 is ENHRY and CDR2 SYGVKD. This CDR3 is CATTGGTVNNSPLHF. The CDR3 coding sequence is TGTGCCACCACCGGGGGTACGGTGAATAATTCACCCCTCCACTTT.

This rearrangement joins TRBV7-2 to TRBJ1-5, with D unclear. This CDR3 is built from 15 residues. Germline lookup yields CDR1 SGHTA and CDR2 FQGNSA. The ends were cut back, 3 bases at V and 4 bases at J, with 13 bases in the middle. The CDR3: CASSLGLQANQPQHF. DNA of the CDR3: TGTGCCAGCAGCTTGGGTCTCCAGGCAAATCAGCCCCAGCATTTT.

The genes are TRBV6-5 and TRBJ2-3, with D perhaps TRBD2 (6 bases). The CDR3 contains 15 residues. The germline CDR1 and CDR2 sequences are MNHEY and SVGAGI. V lost 2 bases to trimming and J lost 4 bases, with 13 bases between them. CDR3: CASSYHSGLSDTQYF. In nucleotides, the CDR3 is TGTGCCAGCAGTTACCACTCGGGACTGTCAGATACGCAGTATTTT.

The chain couples TRBV3-1 (or the pseudogene TRBV3-2) to TRBJ2-3; 10 bases line up with TRBD2. Trimming took 4 bases from V and 0 from J; bases not matched to a gene: 4. Germline CDR1 and CDR2: LGHDT and YNNKEL (reference sequence). CDR3 length equals 16 residues. The CDR3 loop is CASSLGLAPSTDTQYF. The CDR3 coding sequence is TGTGCCAGCAGCCTGGGACTAGCGCCTAGCACAGATACGCAGTATTTT.

The chain has TRBV11-2 and TRBJ2-3; 7 nucleotides line up with TRBD1. The germline V gene encodes CDR1 SGHAT and CDR2 FQNNGV. This CDR3 has 15 amino acids. J lost 2 bases, V lost 3 bases, and 5 bases had no gene match. In DNA, the CDR3 is TGTGCCAGCAGCTTCGCAGGGGGAATCACAGATACGCAGTATTTT. Translating it yields CASSFAGGITDTQYF.

The chain uses TRBV6-5 and TRBJ2-7; no firm D call. Trimming removed 6 bases from V and 3 bases from J, with 3 bases in between. Per germline, CDR1 MNHEY and CDR2 SVGAGI. The CDR3 contains 10 residues. The CDR3 spells CASSFYEQYF. CDR3 sequence (DNA): TGTGCCAGCAGCTTCTACGAGCAGTACTTC.

The J gene is TRBJ1-1, the V gene TRBV6-5; a weak D match, TRBD1 (5 bases). Trimming pared 4 bases from V and 5 bases from J, leaving 17 bases between. The germline V gene has CDR1 MNHEY and CDR2 SVGAGI. This CDR3 spans 15 amino acids. The CDR3 sequence is CASSSPGTRITEAFF. CDR3 in DNA: TGTGCCAGCAGTTCCCCGGGGACGAGAATAACTGAAGCTTTCTTT.

V usage is TRBV30 and J usage is TRBJ2-1; 7 bases agree with TRBD2. Trimming removed 5 bases from V and 1 base from J; junction bases left unmatched: 2. The CDR3 spans 13 residues. The germline V gene has CDR1 GTSNPN and CDR2 SVGIG (reference sequence). The CDR3 DNA is TGTGCCTGGGCTAGCGGATCCTACAATGAGCAGTTCTTC. Its translation: CAWASGSYNEQFF.

This clone was observed a few times. CDR3 bases: TGCGCCAGCAGCCAAACACTCCGGGCTGAGCAGTTCTTC. This encodes CASSQTLRAEQFF. This chain uses TRBV5-1 with TRBJ2-1; unclear D gene. CDR1 is SGHRS and CDR2 is YFSETQ in the germline V gene. The CDR3 spans 13 residues. The ends were cut back, 4 bases at V and 9 bases at J, with 14 bases in the middle.

This clone was seen more than once but under ten times. The CDR3 loop is CASSYQTGAPTDTQYF. CDR3 DNA: TGCGCCAGCAGCTACCAGACAGGGGCACCCACAGATACGCAGTATTTT. This chain connects TRBV5-1 to TRBJ2-3; 8 bases match TRBD1. V gave up 3 bases and J gave up 2 bases; unmatched junction bases: 8. This CDR3 is built from 16 residues. Germline CDR1 and CDR2: SGHRS and YFSETQ.

This sequence joins TRBV19 and TRBJ2-1; 8 bases are a match to TRBD2. CDR1 is LNHDA and CDR2 is SQIVND in the germline V gene (reference sequence). V was clipped by 6 bases and J by 9 bases; unmatched bases: 13. This CDR3 contains 15 residues. The CDR3 reads CASRAMREAGSEQFF. CDR3 coding DNA: TGTGCCAGTAGGGCAATGCGGGAGGCGGGTAGTGAGCAGTTCTTC.

This clone came up a few times. This chain joins TRBV7-2 and TRBJ2-5, with 8 bases lining up with TRBD1. CDR1 SGHTA and CDR2 FQGNSA come from the germline V gene. The ends lost 1 base at V and 3 bases at J; junction bases unmatched: 4. CDR3 length: 15 residues. CDR3 sequence reads: CASSLVRDRKETQYF. Here the CDR3 DNA reads TGTGCCAGCAGCTTAGTACGGGACAGGAAAGAGACCCAGTACTTC.

This chain links TRBV6-5 with TRBJ1-1; unclear D gene. V lost 6 bases, J lost 4 bases, and 15 bases lay in between. The CDR3 consists of 14 residues. Germline CDR1 reads MNHEY; CDR2 reads SVGAGI. The CDR3 here is CASSLPGMGTEAFF. The CDR3 coding sequence is TGTGCCAGCAGCCTCCCGGGGATGGGCACTGAAGCTTTCTTT.

The V call is TRBV29-1, the J call TRBJ2-3; possible D gene TRBD2, 6 bases. Between the trimmed V and J ends, which lost 3 bases and 0 bases, there was a span of 7 bases. Germline CDR1 SQVTM, CDR2 ANQGSEA. The CDR3 runs to 13 residues. CDR3 sequence: CSVDGGSTDTQYF. In DNA, the CDR3 is TGCAGCGTTGACGGGGGTAGCACAGATACGCAGTATTTT.

The genes are TRBV5-4 and TRBJ1-6; D not resolved. V was pared by 6 bases and J by 10 bases, with 11 bases between. The CDR3 has 12 residues. Germline V CDR1 and CDR2: SGHNT, YYREEE (reference sequence). CDR3 region: CASTSPGSPLHF. The CDR3 DNA reads TGTGCCAGCACCTCCCCGGGGTCACCCCTCCACTTT.

The chain combines TRBV7-2 with TRBJ2-2, with D possibly TRBD1 on 5 matching bases. Germline V gene sequence: CDR1 SGHTA, CDR2 FQGNSA. The CDR3 is 16 residues long. V lost 4 bases to trimming and J lost 1 base, with 13 bases between them. CDR3 protein: CASSSQVVQNTGELFF. The CDR3 DNA follows: TGTGCCAGCAGCTCACAGGTAGTTCAGAACACCGGGGAGCTGTTTTTT.

The chain uses TRBV29-1 and TRBJ2-5, with 9 bases matching TRBD2. V was pared by 4 bases and J by 5 bases, with 11 bases of the junction left unmatched. CDR3 size: 15 residues. Germline CDR1 SQVTM, CDR2 ANQGSEA. CDR3 in amino acids: CSVGRVAGAGETQYF. In DNA, the CDR3 is TGCAGCGTTGGAAGGGTAGCGGGAGCGGGGGAGACCCAGTACTTC.